This T cell receptor beta chain derives from a study of cytomegalovirus exposure and HLA in healthy donors. Study-wide findings and caveats: With later analysis, a missense DCLRE1C variant became linked to TCR beta V- and J-gene trimming. Productive rates of about 87% or about 30% were seen for most TCR beta V segments in an earlier analysis.

CDR3 length: 14 amino acids. The ends were cut back, 6 bases at V and 5 bases at J, with 17 bases in the middle. CDR1 is MNHEY and CDR2 is SVGAGI in the germline V gene. As to this clone: Antigen: not known.

Donors showed nominal health when sampled, although they likely had unrecorded immune exposures. The PCR contained 60 Vbeta and 13 Jbeta primers. Measured with immunoSEQ multiplex PCR; TCRdb has only the in-frame clones, and not every one. The sample has 140,000 or so clones. The specimen was PBMCs. The sequence was collected from a male donor in good health and CMV-seronegative. The gene calls are TRBV6-5 and TRBJ2-7; D is perhaps TRBD1 (5 bases). DNA of the CDR3: TGTGCCAGCAGCAGGGTAAGGTCTTCGGACGAGCAGTACTTC. This encodes CASSRVRSSDEQYF.